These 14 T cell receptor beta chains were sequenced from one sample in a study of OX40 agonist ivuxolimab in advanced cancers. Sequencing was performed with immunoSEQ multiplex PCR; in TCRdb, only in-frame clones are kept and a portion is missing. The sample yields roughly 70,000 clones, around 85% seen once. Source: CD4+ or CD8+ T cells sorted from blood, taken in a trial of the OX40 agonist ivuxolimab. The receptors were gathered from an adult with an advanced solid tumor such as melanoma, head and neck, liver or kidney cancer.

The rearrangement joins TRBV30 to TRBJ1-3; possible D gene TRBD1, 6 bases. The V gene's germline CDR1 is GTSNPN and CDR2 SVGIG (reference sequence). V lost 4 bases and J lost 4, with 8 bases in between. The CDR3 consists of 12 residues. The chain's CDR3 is CAWNRGGNTIYF. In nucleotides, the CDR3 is TGTGCCTGGAATAGGGGGGGAAACACCATATATTTT.

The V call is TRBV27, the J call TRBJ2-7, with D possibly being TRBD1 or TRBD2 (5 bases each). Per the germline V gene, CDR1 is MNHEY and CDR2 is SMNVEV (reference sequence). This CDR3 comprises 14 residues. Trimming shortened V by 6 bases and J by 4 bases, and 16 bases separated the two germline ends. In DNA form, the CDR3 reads TGTGCCAGCAGATTCACCGGGACGACTTACGAGCAGTACTTC. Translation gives CASRFTGTTYEQYF.

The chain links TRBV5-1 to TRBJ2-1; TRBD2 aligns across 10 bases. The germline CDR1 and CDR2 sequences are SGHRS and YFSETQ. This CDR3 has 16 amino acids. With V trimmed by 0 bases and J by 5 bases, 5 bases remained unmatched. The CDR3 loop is CASSLAPSGGHNEQFF. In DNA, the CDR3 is TGCGCCAGCAGCTTGGCCCCTAGCGGGGGCCACAATGAGCAGTTCTTC.

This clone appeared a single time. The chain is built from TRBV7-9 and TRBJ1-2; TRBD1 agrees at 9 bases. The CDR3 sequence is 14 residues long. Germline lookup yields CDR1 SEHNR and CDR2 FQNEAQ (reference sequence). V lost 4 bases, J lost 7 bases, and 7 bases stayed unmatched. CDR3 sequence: CASSWDRARGGYTF. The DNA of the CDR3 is TGTGCCAGCAGCTGGGACAGGGCCAGGGGTGGCTACACCTTC.

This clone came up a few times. The CDR3 region is CASSRDSGLNYGYTF. The CDR3 DNA is TGTGCCAGCAGCCGGGACAGCGGGCTTAACTATGGCTACACCTTC. The chain combines TRBV5-8 with TRBJ1-2; 7 bases map to TRBD1. Germline lookup yields CDR1 SGHTS and CDR2 YDEGEE. The V and J ends lost 4 bases and 1 base, in that order; junction bases with no gene match: 7. The CDR3 covers 15 residues.

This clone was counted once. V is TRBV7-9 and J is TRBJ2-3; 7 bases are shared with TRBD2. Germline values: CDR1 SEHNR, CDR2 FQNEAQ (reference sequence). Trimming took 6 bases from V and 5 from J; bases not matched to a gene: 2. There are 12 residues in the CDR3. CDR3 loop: CASSRGRDTQYF. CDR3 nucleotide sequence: TGTGCCAGCAGTCGCGGGAGAGATACGCAGTATTTT.

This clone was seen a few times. This CDR3 is CATSWGVLSYNEQFF. CDR3 DNA: TGTGCCACCAGCTGGGGGGTGCTCTCCTACAATGAGCAGTTCTTC. This chain connects TRBV15 to TRBJ2-1, with D maybe TRBD2 (6 bases). This CDR3 comprises 15 residues. Germline CDR1 and CDR2: LNHNV and YYDKDF (reference sequence). Trimming cost V 5 bases and J 0 bases, with 11 bases left between them.

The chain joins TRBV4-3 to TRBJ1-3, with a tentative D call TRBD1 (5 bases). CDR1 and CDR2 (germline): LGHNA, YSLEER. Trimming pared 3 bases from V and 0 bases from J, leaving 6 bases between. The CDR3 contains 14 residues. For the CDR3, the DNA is TGCGCCAGCAGCCAGACAGTCTCTGGAAACACCATATATTTT. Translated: CASSQTVSGNTIYF.

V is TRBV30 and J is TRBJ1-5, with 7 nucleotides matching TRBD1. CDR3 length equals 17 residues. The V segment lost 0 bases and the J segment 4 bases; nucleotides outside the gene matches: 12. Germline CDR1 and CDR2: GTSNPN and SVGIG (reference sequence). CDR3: CAWSVRNRGTGNQPQHF. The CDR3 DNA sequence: TGTGCCTGGAGTGTACGAAACAGGGGAACTGGAAATCAGCCCCAGCATTTT.

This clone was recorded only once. The CDR3 nucleotides are TGTGCCAGCAGCTTTGGACAGGAGAGTGATACGCAGTATTTT. It specifies CASSFGQESDTQYF. The chain is built from TRBV11-3 and TRBJ2-3; TRBD1 agrees at 7 bases. CDR3 length equals 14 residues. The ends lost 3 bases at V and 6 bases at J; junction bases unmatched: 6. Germline values: CDR1 SGHNT, CDR2 YENEEA. Full variable domain (rest looked up from reference TRBV11-3 and TRBJ2-3): EAGVVQSPRYKIIEKKQPVAFWCNPISGHNTLYWYLQNLGQGPELLIRYENEEAVDDSQLPKDRFSAERLKGVDSTLKIQPAELGDSAVYLCASSFGQESDTQYFGPGTRLTVL.

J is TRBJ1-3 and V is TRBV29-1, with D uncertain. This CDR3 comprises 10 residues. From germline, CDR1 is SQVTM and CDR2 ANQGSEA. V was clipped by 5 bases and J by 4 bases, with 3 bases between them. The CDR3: CSVLGNTIYF. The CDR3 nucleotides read TGCAGCGTTCTCGGAAACACCATATATTTT.

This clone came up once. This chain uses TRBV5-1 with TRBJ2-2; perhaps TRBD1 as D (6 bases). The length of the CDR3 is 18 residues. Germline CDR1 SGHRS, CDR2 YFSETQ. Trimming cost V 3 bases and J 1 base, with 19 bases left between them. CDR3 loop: CASSSRSQTGMNTGELFF. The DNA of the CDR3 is TGCGCCAGCAGCTCCCGGAGTCAGACAGGCATGAACACCGGGGAGCTGTTTTTT.

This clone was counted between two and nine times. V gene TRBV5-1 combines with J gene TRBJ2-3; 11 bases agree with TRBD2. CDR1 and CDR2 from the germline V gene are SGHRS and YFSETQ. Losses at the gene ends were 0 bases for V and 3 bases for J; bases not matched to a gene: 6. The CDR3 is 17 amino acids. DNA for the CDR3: TGCGCCAGCAGCTTGGGGCATAGCGGGGGGGCGACAGATACGCAGTATTTT. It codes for CASSLGHSGGATDTQYF.

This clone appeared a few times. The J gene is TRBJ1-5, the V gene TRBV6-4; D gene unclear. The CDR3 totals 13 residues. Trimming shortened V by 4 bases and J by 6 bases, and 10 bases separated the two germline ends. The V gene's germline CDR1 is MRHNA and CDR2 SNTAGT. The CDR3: CASSADEGQPQHF. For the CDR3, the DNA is TGTGCCAGCAGTGCCGATGAGGGTCAGCCCCAGCATTTT.